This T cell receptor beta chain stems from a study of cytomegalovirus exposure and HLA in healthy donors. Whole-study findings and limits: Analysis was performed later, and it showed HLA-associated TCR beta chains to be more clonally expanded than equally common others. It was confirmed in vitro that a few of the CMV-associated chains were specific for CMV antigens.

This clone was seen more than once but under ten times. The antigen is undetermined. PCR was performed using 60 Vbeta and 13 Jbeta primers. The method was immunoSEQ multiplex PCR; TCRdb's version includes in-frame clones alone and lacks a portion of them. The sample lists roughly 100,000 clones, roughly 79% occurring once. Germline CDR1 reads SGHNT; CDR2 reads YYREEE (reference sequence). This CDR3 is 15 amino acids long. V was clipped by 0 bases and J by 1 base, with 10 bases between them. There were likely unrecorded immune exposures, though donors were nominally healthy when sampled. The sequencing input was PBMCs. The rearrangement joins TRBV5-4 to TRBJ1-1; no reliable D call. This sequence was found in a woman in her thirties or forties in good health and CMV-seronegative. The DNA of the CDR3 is TGTGCCAGCAGCTTGGGTAGCGTGGAGAACACTGAAGCTTTCTTT. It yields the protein CASSLGSVENTEAFF.